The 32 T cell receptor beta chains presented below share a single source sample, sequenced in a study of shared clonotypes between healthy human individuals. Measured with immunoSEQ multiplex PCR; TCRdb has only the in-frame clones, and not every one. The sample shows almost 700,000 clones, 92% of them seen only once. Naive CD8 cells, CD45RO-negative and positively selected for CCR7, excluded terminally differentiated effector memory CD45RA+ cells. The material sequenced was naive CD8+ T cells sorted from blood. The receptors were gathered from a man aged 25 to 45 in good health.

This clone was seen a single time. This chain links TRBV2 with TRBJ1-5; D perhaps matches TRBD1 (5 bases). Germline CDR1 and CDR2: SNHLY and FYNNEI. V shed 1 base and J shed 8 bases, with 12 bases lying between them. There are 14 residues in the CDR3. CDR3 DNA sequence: TGTGCCAGCAGTGAAGGGGCAGGGTTGGAGCCCCAGCATTTT. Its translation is CASSEGAGLEPQHF.

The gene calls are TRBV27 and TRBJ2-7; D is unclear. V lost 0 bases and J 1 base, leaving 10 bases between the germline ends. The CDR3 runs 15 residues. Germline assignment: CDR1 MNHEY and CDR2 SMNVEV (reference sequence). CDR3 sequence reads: CASSLSLDWSYEQYF. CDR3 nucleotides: TGTGCCAGCAGTTTATCCTTAGACTGGTCCTACGAGCAGTACTTC.

The CDR3 loop reads CASITRRGRPATDTQYF. CDR3 DNA sequence: TGTGCCAGCATAACAAGGCGGGGGCGTCCGGCCACAGATACGCAGTATTTT. This chain uses TRBV2 with TRBJ2-3; perhaps TRBD2 as D (7 bases). V lost 7 bases to trimming and J lost 2 bases, with 22 bases between them. The CDR3 loop spans 17 amino acids. The germline V gene encodes CDR1 SNHLY and CDR2 FYNNEI.

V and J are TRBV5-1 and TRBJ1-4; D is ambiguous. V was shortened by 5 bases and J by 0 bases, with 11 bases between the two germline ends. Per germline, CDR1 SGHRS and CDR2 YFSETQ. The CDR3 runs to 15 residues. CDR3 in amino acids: CASSGGFATNEKLFF. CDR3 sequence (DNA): TGCGCCAGCAGTGGAGGTTTTGCAACTAATGAAAAACTGTTTTTT.

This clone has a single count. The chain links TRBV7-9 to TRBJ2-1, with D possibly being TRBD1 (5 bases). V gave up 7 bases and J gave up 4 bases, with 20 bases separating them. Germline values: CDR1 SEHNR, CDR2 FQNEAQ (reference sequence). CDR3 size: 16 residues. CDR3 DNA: TGTGCCAGCATCCAAAAGGGCTGGGGCGGTTACAATGAGCAGTTCTTC. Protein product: CASIQKGWGGYNEQFF.

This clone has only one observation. The CDR3 nucleotides read TGTGCCACCAGCGGACAGGGCGTTTCGAGCGATGGCTACACCTTC. Translated: CATSGQGVSSDGYTF. This chain joins TRBV15 and TRBJ1-2, with 8 bases aligning to TRBD1. The CDR3 is 15 amino acids. V dropped 5 bases and J dropped 6; count of bases not matched to a gene: 11. The germline V gene encodes CDR1 LNHNV and CDR2 YYDKDF (reference sequence).

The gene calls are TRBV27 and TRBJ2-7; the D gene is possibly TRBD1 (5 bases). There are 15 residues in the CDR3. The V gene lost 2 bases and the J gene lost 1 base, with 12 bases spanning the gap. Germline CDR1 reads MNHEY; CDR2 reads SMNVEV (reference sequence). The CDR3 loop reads CASSLLSGLSYEQYF. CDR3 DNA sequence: TGTGCCAGCAGTTTACTGTCAGGGTTATCCTACGAGCAGTACTTC.

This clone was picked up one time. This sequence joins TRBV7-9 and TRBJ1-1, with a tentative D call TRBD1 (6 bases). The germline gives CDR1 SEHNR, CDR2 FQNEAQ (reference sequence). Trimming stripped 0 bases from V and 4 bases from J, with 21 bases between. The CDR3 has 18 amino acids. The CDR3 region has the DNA TGTGCCAGCAGCTTAGCGTCGGGAACAGGGAAAGGAAGCACTGAAGCTTTCTTT. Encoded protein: CASSLASGTGKGSTEAFF.

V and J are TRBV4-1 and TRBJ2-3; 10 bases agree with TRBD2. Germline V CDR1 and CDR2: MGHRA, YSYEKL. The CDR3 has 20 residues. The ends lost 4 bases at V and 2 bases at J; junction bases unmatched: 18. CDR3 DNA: TGCGCCAGCAGCCGTATCGAAGCGGGAGGGCCAGTTTGGAACACAGATACGCAGTATTTT. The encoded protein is CASSRIEAGGPVWNTDTQYF.

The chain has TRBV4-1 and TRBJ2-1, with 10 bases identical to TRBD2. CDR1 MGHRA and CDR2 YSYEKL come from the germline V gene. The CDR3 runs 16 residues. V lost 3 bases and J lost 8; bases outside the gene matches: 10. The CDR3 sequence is CASSHDPGLAFDEQFF. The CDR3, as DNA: TGCGCCAGCAGCCATGACCCGGGACTAGCGTTTGATGAGCAGTTCTTC.

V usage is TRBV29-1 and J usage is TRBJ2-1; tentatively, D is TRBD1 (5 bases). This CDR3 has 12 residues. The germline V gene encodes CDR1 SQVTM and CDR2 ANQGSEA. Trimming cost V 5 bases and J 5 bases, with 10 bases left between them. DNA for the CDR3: TGCAGCGTTAGACAGATGGACAATGAGCAGTTCTTC. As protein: CSVRQMDNEQFF.

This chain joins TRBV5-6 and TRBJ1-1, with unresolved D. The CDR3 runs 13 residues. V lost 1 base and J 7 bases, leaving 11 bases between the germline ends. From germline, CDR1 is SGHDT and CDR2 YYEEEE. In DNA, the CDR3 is TGTGCCAGCAGCTTGATGGGAGGTGGTGAAGCTTTCTTT. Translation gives CASSLMGGGEAFF.

This CDR3 reads CASSSEGTPSSYEQYF. CDR3 in DNA: TGTGCCAGCAGCTCCGAGGGGACACCTTCTTCCTACGAGCAGTACTTC. The chain employs TRBV11-2 and TRBJ2-7; D might be TRBD1 (6 bases). Trimming removed 4 bases from V and 1 base from J, with 17 bases in between. Germline CDR1 and CDR2: SGHAT and FQNNGV. The length of the CDR3 is 16 residues. Filled out from reference TRBV11-2 and TRBJ2-7, the complete variable domain reads EAGVAQSPRYKIIEKRQSVAFWCNPISGHATLYWYQQILGQGPKLLIQFQNNGVVDDSQLPKDRFSAERLKGVDSTLKIQPAKLEDSAVYLCASSSEGTPSSYEQYFGPGTRLTVT.

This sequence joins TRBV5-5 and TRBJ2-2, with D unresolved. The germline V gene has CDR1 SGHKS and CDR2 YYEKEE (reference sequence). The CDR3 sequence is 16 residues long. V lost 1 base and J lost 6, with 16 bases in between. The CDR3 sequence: CASSLSSLLVAGELFF. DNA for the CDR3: TGTGCCAGCAGCTTGTCCTCACTACTTGTTGCCGGGGAGCTGTTTTTT.

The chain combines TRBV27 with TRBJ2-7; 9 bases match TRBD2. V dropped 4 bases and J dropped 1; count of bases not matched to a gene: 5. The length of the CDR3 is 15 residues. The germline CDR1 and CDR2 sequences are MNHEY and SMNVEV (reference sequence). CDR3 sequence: CASSWGSGSSYEQYF. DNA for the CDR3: TGTGCCAGCAGTTGGGGTAGCGGGAGTTCCTACGAGCAGTACTTC.

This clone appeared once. The CDR3 coding sequence is TGTGCCAGCAGCTCCGGACTAGCGGGAGGGAACTACAATGAGCAGTTCTTC. Its protein is CASSSGLAGGNYNEQFF. V is TRBV7-9 and J is TRBJ2-1, with TRBD2 matching over 15 bases. Germline V lookup: CDR1 SEHNR, CDR2 FQNEAQ (reference sequence). Trimming at V came to 4 bases and at J to 3 bases, leaving 4 bases not matched to a gene. CDR3 length equals 17 residues.

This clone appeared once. CDR3 in DNA: TGTGCCAGCAGCTTAGCAAGTTGGACGAACACTGAAGCTTTCTTT. Amino acids: CASSLASWTNTEAFF. The chain is built from TRBV7-9 and TRBJ1-1, with no clear D. Trimming pared 0 bases from V and 1 base from J, leaving 9 bases between. Germline V gene data show CDR1 as SEHNR and CDR2 as FQNEAQ (reference sequence). The CDR3 is 15 amino acids. Combining the CDR3 with reference TRBV7-9 and TRBJ1-1 gives the whole variable domain DTGVSQNPRHKITKRGQNVTFRCDPISEHNRLYWYRQTLGQGPEFLTYFQNEAQLEKSRLLSDRFSAERPKGSFSTLEIQRTEQGDSAMYLCASSLASWTNTEAFFGQGTRLTVV.

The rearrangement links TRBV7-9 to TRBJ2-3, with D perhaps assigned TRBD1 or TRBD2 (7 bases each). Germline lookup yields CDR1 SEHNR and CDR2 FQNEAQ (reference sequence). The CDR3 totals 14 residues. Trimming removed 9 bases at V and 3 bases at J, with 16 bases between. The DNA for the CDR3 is TGTGCCAGTACAGGGGCGGGAGAGACAGATACGCAGTATTTT. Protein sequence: CASTGAGETDTQYF.

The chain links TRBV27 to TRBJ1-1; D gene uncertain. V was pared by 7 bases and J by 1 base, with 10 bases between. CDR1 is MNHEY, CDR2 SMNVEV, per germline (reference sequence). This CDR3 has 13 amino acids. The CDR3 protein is CASTRTGNTEAFF. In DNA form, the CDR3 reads TGTGCCAGCACCCGGACGGGGAACACTGAAGCTTTCTTT.

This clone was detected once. The CDR3 reads CASIGVDRGNYGYTF. CDR3 in DNA: TGTGCCAGCATTGGGGTTGACAGGGGGAACTATGGCTACACCTTC. J is TRBJ1-2 and V is TRBV28, with 9 nucleotides matching TRBD1. Losses at the gene ends were 7 bases for V and 2 bases for J; bases not matched to a gene: 8. This CDR3 comprises 15 residues. CDR1 is MDHEN and CDR2 is SYDVKM in the germline V gene.

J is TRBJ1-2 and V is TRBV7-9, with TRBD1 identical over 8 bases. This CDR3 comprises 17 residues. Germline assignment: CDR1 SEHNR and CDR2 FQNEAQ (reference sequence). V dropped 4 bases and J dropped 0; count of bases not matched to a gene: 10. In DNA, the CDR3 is TGTGCCAGCAGCTCCTCGACAGGGGACGCACCTAACTATGGCTACACCTTC. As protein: CASSSSTGDAPNYGYTF.

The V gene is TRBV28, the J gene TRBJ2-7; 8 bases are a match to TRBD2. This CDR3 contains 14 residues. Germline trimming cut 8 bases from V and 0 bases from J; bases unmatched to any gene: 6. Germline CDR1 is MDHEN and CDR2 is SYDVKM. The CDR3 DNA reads TGTGCCAGCGTTCGACTAGCGACCTCCTACGAGCAGTACTTC. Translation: CASVRLATSYEQYF.

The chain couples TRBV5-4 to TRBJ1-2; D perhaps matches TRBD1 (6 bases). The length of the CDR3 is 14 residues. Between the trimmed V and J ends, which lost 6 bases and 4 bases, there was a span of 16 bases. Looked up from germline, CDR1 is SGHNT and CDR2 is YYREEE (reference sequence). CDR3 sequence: CASTRGWGPYGYTF. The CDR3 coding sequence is TGTGCCAGCACCAGGGGTTGGGGGCCCTATGGCTACACCTTC.

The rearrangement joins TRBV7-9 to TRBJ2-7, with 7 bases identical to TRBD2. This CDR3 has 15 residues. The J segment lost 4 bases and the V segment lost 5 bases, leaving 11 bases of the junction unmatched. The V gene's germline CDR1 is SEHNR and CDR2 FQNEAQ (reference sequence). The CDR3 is CASSLPGREDYEQYF. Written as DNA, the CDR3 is TGTGCCAGCAGCCTCCCGGGACGGGAGGATTACGAGCAGTACTTC.

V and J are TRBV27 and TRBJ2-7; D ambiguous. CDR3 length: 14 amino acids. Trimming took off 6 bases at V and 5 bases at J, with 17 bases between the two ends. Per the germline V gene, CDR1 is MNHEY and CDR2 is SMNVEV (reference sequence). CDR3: CASSYTKYEDEQYF. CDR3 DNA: TGTGCCAGCAGCTACACCAAATACGAGGACGAGCAGTACTTC.

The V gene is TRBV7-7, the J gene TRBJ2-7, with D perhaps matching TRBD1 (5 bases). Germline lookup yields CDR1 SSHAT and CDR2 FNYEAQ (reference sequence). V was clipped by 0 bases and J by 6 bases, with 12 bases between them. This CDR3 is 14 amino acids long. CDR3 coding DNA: TGTGCCAGCAGCTTAGCTGTGGGTAGGGGCGAGCAGTACTTC. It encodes CASSLAVGRGEQYF.

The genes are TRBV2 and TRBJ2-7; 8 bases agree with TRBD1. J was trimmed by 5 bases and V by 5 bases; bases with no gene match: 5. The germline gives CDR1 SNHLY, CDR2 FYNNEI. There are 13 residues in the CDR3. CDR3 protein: CASSSGQGDEQYF. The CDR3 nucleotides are TGTGCCAGCAGTTCCGGACAGGGAGACGAGCAGTACTTC.

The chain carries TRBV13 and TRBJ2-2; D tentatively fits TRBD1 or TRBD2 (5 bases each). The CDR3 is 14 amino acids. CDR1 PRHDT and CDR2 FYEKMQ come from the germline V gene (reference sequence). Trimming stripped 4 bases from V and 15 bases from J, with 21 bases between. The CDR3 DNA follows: TGTGCCAGCAGCTCCCTTTCCGGGACGGACCTCGTGTTTTTT. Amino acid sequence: CASSSLSGTDLVFF.

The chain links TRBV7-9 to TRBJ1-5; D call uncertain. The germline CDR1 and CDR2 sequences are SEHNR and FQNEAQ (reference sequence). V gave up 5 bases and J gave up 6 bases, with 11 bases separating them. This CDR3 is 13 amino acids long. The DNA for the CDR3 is TGTGCCAGCAGCCCAAGGGTGGGTCAGCCCCAGCATTTT. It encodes CASSPRVGQPQHF.

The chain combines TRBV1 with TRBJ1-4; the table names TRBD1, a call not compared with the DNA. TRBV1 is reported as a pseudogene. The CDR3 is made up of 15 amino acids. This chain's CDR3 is CTSSQGQGWNEKLFF. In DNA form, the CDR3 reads TGCACCAGCAGCCAAGGACAGGGATGGAATGAAAAACTGTTTTTT.

CDR3 protein: CASSVGGGLHTEAFF. As DNA, the CDR3 is TGTGCCAGCAGCGTGGGAGGGGGGCTCCACACTGAAGCTTTCTTT. The chain joins TRBV9 to TRBJ1-1; tentative D call: TRBD1 (6 bases). The V and J ends lost 2 bases and 3 bases respectively, with 14 bases between them. Looked up from germline, CDR1 is SGDLS and CDR2 is YYNGEE. The CDR3 runs to 15 residues. Variable domain in full (rest from reference TRBV9 and TRBJ1-1): DSGVTQTPKHLITATGQRVTLRCSPRSGDLSVYWYQQSLDQGLQFLIQYYNGEERAKGNILERFSAQQFPDLHSELNLSSLELGDSALYFCASSVGGGLHTEAFFGQGTRLTVV.

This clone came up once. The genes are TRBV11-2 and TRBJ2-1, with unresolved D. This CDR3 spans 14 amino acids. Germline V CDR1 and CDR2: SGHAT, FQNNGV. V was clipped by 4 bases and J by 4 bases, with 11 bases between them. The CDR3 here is CASSSGSSYNEQFF. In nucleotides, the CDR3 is TGTGCCAGCAGCTCCGGATCTAGTTACAATGAGCAGTTCTTC.